The next 19 T cell receptor beta chains were all read from a single sample in a study of blood T cell repertoires in COVID-19. Some clones are missing from TCRdb's copy, which holds only in-frame ones; the method was immunoSEQ multiplex PCR. Of about 210,000 clones listed, almost 85% were seen once; the top ten hold approximately 8.1%. The sequenced sample consisted of peripheral blood. Receptor source: a woman between 50 and 59 years old with active or convalescent COVID-19.

The V call is TRBV28, the J call TRBJ1-2; 7 bases map to TRBD1. In germline, CDR1 is MDHEN, CDR2 SYDVKM. The CDR3 length is 17 residues. The V gene end was trimmed by 4 bases and the J gene end by 4 bases; junction bases not matched to a gene: 15. CDR3 in DNA: TGTGCCAGCAGTTCCTCCTACCGACAGGGTCGCGGCTATGGCTACACCTTC. It translates to CASSSSYRQGRGYGYTF.

The chain is built from TRBV28 and TRBJ1-2; D gene unclear. The V end lost 4 bases, the J end lost 5 bases, and 8 bases lay between the germline ends. Per germline, CDR1 MDHEN and CDR2 SYDVKM. The CDR3 is 12 amino acids. The CDR3 protein is CASSYSGYGYTF. The CDR3 DNA reads as TGTGCCAGCAGTTATAGTGGTTATGGCTACACCTTC.

This clone has a handful of counts. The V call is TRBV2, the J call TRBJ2-1; 9 bases map to TRBD2. This CDR3 contains 15 residues. Looked up from germline, CDR1 is SNHLY and CDR2 is FYNNEI. V dropped 4 bases and J dropped 9; count of bases not matched to a gene: 10. This CDR3 is CASSATSGSPSEQFF. The DNA of the CDR3 is TGTGCCAGCAGTGCGACTAGCGGATCCCCCTCTGAGCAGTTCTTC.

This chain links TRBV5-1 with TRBJ2-5, with 10 bases matching TRBD1. The length of the CDR3 is 16 residues. Germline CDR1 and CDR2: SGHRS and YFSETQ. The ends lost 4 bases at V and 4 bases at J; junction bases unmatched: 10. For the CDR3, the DNA is TGCGCCAGCAGCATGGGGGACAGGGGTGGTGGAGAGACCCAGTACTTC. Translation gives CASSMGDRGGGETQYF. Full variable domain (remainder filled in from reference TRBV5-1 and TRBJ2-5): KAGVTQTPRYLIKTRGQQVTLSCSPISGHRSVSWYQQTPGQGLQFLFEYFSETQRNKGNFPGRFSGRQFSNSRSEMNVSTLELGDSALYLCASSMGDRGGGETQYFGPGTRLLVL.

V usage is TRBV7-9 and J usage is TRBJ2-5; 9 bases are a match to TRBD1. Germline trimming cut 3 bases from V and 5 bases from J; bases unmatched to any gene: 10. The CDR3 has 16 amino acids. Germline CDR1 is SEHNR and CDR2 is FQNEAQ (reference sequence). CDR3 protein: CASSFRATGGLETQYF. CDR3 DNA sequence: TGTGCCAGCAGCTTTAGGGCTACAGGGGGCTTGGAGACCCAGTACTTC.

This chain connects TRBV7-3 to TRBJ2-3; D is perhaps TRBD2 (6 bases). The CDR3 has 15 residues. V was clipped by 5 bases and J by 6 bases, with 18 bases between them. CDR1 is SGHTA, CDR2 FQGTGA, per germline. Written as DNA, the CDR3 is TGTGCCAGCAGCCTCCAGGGACTCCTTGGGGATACGCAGTATTTT. Protein sequence: CASSLQGLLGDTQYF.

The chain recombines TRBV28 with TRBJ2-5; 8 bases fit TRBD2. The CDR3 runs 16 residues. The junction had 11 bases not matched to a gene; V was cut back by 5 bases and J by 3 bases. Germline V lookup: CDR1 MDHEN, CDR2 SYDVKM. The CDR3 bases are TGTGCCAGCAGTAAGACGGGACTAGTAGGAGAAGAGACCCAGTACTTC. Amino acids: CASSKTGLVGEETQYF.

V and J are TRBV5-5 and TRBJ1-3; D is unclear. Deletions cut 3 bases from V and 0 bases from J, with 10 bases between. Germline assignment: CDR1 SGHKS and CDR2 YYEKEE (reference sequence). CDR3 length equals 15 residues. CDR3 amino acids: CASSSKELSGNTIYF. The DNA for the CDR3 is TGTGCCAGCAGCTCTAAGGAGCTCTCTGGAAACACCATATATTTT.

The V and J genes are TRBV5-4 and TRBJ2-1; tentative D call: TRBD2 (6 bases). Germline V gene sequence: CDR1 SGHNT, CDR2 YYREEE (reference sequence). Trimming took 2 bases from V and 8 from J, leaving 14 bases between them. This CDR3 is 14 amino acids long. CDR3 sequence (DNA): TGTGCCAGCAGCTTTGCGGGGTCTAGGTATGAGCAGTTCTTC. Translating it yields CASSFAGSRYEQFF.

The chain uses TRBV2 and TRBJ2-5; the D gene is possibly TRBD1 (6 bases). Trimming pared 6 bases from V and 0 bases from J, leaving 11 bases between. From germline, CDR1 is SNHLY and CDR2 FYNNEI. The CDR3 runs 14 residues. DNA of the CDR3: TGTGCCAGCAGCCTCGGACAGAACCAAGAGACCCAGTACTTC. This sequence encodes CASSLGQNQETQYF. Full variable domain (missing parts from reference TRBV2 and TRBJ2-5): EPEVTQTPSHQVTQMGQEVILRCVPISNHLYFYWYRQILGQKVEFLVSFYNNEISEKSEIFDDQFSVERPDGSNFTLKIRSTKLEDSAMYFCASSLGQNQETQYFGPGTRLLVL.

This clone was picked up one time. CDR3 region: CASKVVQGDQPQHF. The CDR3 DNA sequence: TGTGCCAGTAAAGTAGTACAGGGAGATCAGCCCCAGCATTTT. The chain uses TRBV19 and TRBJ1-5; a weak D match, TRBD1 (6 bases). This CDR3 comprises 14 residues. CDR1 and CDR2 from the germline V gene are LNHDA and SQIVND (reference sequence). V was shortened by 7 bases and J by 5 bases, with 15 bases between the two germline ends.

The chain is built from TRBV24-1 and TRBJ2-3; 10 bases align to TRBD2. V lost 4 bases, J lost 2 bases, and 14 bases stayed unmatched. The CDR3 extends over 19 amino acids. Germline V gene data show CDR1 as KGHDR and CDR2 as SFDVKD. CDR3 sequence reads: CATSDPAASGGQNTDTQYF. CDR3 bases: TGTGCCACCAGTGACCCTGCCGCTAGCGGGGGTCAGAACACAGATACGCAGTATTTT.

The gene calls are TRBV3-1 (or the pseudogene TRBV3-2) and TRBJ2-6; 10 positions match TRBD2. The CDR3 has 18 amino acids. With 0 bases clipped from V and 0 bases from J, the junction kept 2 bases outside the gene matches. Germline loops: CDR1 LGHDT, CDR2 YNNKEL (reference sequence). CDR3 sequence: CASSQEVAGGSGANVLTF. Here the CDR3 DNA reads TGTGCCAGCAGCCAAGAAGTAGCGGGGGGCTCTGGGGCCAACGTCCTGACTTTC.

The chain recombines TRBV7-9 with TRBJ1-3; the match to TRBD1 covers 7 bases. The germline V gene has CDR1 SEHNR and CDR2 FQNEAQ (reference sequence). This CDR3 has 13 amino acids. The V segment lost 3 bases and the J segment 4 bases; nucleotides outside the gene matches: 0. CDR3 sequence: CASSLGQGNTIYF. CDR3 nucleotide sequence: TGTGCCAGCAGCTTGGGACAGGGAAACACCATATATTTT.

The rearrangement joins TRBV19 to TRBJ2-3; 11 nucleotides agree with TRBD2. V gave up 8 bases and J gave up 6 bases; unmatched junction bases: 10. Germline V CDR1 and CDR2: LNHDA, SQIVND (reference sequence). The CDR3 totals 15 residues. The CDR3 DNA reads TGTGCCAGTCAGACTAGCGGGGTTATTAGGGATACGCAGTATTTT. Translated, it gives CASQTSGVIRDTQYF.

This chain connects TRBV5-1 to TRBJ2-1; weak D call: TRBD2 (6 bases). V was shortened by 2 bases and J by 6 bases, with 15 bases between the two germline ends. CDR1 is SGHRS, CDR2 YFSETQ, per germline. The length of the CDR3 is 15 residues. CDR3 sequence (DNA): TGCGCCAGCAGCTTAAGCGGACTACTACCCAATGAGCAGTTCTTC. This translates into CASSLSGLLPNEQFF.

This sequence joins TRBV18 and TRBJ1-5; 7 bases align to TRBD1. The J segment lost 3 bases and the V segment lost 0 bases, leaving 5 bases of the junction unmatched. This CDR3 spans 16 amino acids. From germline, CDR1 is KGHSH and CDR2 LQKENI. The CDR3, as DNA: TGTGCCAGCTCACCACCACTGGGACAGCTCAATCAGCCCCAGCATTTT. It is translated as CASSPPLGQLNQPQHF. Filled out from reference TRBV18 and TRBJ1-5, the complete variable domain reads NAGVMQNPRHLVRRRGQEARLRCSPMKGHSHVYWYRQLPEEGLKFMVYLQKENIIDESGMPKERFSAEFPKEGPSILRIQQVVRGDSAAYFCASSPPLGQLNQPQHFGDGTRLSIL.

The rearrangement joins TRBV19 to TRBJ2-1, with 7 bases that match TRBD2. Per the germline V gene, CDR1 is LNHDA and CDR2 is SQIVND (reference sequence). The CDR3 has 14 amino acids. J gave up 9 bases and V 4 bases, and 9 bases lay outside the gene matches. The CDR3 nucleotides are TGTGCCAGTAGTACCCGCAGCGGGATGCCTGAGCAGTTCTTC. Amino acid sequence: CASSTRSGMPEQFF. The variable domain in full, completed from reference TRBV19 and TRBJ2-1, reads DGGITQSPKYLFRKEGQNVTLSCEQNLNHDAMYWYRQDPGQGLRLIYYSQIVNDFQKGDIAEGYSVSREKKESFPLTVTSAQKNPTAFYLCASSTRSGMPEQFFGPGTRLTVL.

In this sample, this clone turned up once. V gene TRBV3-1 (or the pseudogene TRBV3-2) combines with J gene TRBJ2-7; D gene uncertain. The CDR3 is made up of 12 amino acids. The germline V gene encodes CDR1 LGHDT and CDR2 YNNKEL (reference sequence). The V end lost 5 bases, the J end lost 1 base, and 6 bases lay between the germline ends. The CDR3 DNA follows: TGTGCCAGCAGCTTCCGTTCCTACGAGCAGTACTTC. The encoded protein is CASSFRSYEQYF.